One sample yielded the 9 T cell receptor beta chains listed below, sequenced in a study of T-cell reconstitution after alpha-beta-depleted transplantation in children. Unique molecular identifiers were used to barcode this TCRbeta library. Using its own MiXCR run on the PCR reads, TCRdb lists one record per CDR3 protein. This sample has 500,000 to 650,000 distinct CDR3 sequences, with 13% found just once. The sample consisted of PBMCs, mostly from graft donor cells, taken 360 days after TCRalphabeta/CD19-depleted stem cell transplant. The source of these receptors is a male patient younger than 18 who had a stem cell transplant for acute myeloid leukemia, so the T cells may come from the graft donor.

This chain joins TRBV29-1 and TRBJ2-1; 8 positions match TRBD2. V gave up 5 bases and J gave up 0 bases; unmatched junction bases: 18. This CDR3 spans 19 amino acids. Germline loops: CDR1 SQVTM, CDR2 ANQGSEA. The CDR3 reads CSVPDQRAGGPISYNEQFF. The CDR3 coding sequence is TGCAGCGTTCCGGACCAGCGGGCGGGAGGTCCCATCTCCTACAATGAGCAGTTCTTC.

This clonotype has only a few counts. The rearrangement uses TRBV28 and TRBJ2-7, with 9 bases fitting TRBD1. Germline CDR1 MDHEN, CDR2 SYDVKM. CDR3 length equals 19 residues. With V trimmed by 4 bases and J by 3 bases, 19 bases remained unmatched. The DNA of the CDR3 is TGTGCCAGCAGTTCCCGGGACAGGGCTAAAGTGGGAGTCATCTACGAGCAGTACTTC. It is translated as CASSSRDRAKVGVIYEQYF.

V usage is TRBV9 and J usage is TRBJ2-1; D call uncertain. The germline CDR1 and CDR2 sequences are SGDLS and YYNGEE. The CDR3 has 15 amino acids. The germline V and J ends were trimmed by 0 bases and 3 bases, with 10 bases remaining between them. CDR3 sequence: CASSVESASYNEQFF. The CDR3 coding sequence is TGTGCCAGCAGCGTAGAGTCCGCCAGCTACAATGAGCAGTTCTTC.

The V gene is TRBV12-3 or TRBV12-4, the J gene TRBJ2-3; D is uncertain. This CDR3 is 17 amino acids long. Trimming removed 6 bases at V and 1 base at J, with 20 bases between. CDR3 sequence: CASSLLNWVGGTDTQYF. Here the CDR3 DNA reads TGTGCCAGCAGCCTCCTTAATTGGGTTGGCGGCACAGATACGCAGTATTTT.

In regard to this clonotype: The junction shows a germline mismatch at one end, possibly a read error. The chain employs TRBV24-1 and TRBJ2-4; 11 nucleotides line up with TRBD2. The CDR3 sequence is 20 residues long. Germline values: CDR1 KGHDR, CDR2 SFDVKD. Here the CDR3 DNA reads TGTTCCACCAGTGATTCGATGAGTAGCGGGAGGGCCCTCGCCAAAAACATTCAGTACTTC. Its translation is CSTSDSMSSGRALAKNIQYF.

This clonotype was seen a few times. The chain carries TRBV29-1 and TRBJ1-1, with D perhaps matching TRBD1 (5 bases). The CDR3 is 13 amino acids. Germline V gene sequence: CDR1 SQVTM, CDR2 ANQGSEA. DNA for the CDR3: TGCACCTCCCTGGGGGTCTTGAACACTGAAGCTTTCTTT. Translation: CTSLGVLNTEAFF.

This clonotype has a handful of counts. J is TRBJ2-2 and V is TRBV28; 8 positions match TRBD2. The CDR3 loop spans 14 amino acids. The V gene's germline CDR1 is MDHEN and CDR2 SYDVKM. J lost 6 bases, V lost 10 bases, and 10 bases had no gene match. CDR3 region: CATSRGVTAGELFF. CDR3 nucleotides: TGTGCCACTTCGCGGGGGGTAACGGCCGGGGAGCTGTTTTTT.

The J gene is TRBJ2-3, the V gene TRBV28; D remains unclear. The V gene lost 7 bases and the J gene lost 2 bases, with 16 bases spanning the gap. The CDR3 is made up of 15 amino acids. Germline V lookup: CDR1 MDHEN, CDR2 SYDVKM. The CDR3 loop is CASTPIGSFTDTQYF. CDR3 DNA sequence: TGTGCCAGCACCCCAATTGGCTCTTTCACAGATACGCAGTATTTT.

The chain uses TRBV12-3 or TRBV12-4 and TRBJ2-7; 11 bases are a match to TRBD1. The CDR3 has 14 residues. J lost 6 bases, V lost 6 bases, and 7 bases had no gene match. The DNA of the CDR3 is TGTGCCAGCAGGGGGACAGGGGGACGTCTCGAGCAGTACTTC. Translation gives CASRGTGGRLEQYF.